This TCR beta chain is from a study of CD8+ T cells in alopecia areata. Treatment: oral pan-JAK inhibitor, 5-10 mg twice daily. The germline V and J ends were trimmed by 1 base and 7 bases, with 10 bases remaining between them. CDR1 and CDR2 (germline): GTSNPN, SVGIG (reference sequence). The CDR3 is 13 amino acids. Following extraction, RNA underwent reverse transcription to cDNA, which served as the sequencing template. Using immunoSEQ multiplex PCR, the repertoire was profiled, and TCRdb retains in-frame clones only, with some absent. The top ten hold 10% to 12% of the sample, which has roughly 200,000 clones, about 53% seen once.

The source was CD8+ T cells sorted from blood, collected at week 24, from a patient treated with tofacitinib. This chain joins TRBV30 and TRBJ2-2, with D possibly matching TRBD2 (5 bases). This TCR derives from a human donor with alopecia areata. CDR3 coding DNA: TGTGCCTGGAGTGGTATAGCGAGCGGGGAGCTGTTTTTT. Its protein is CAWSGIASGELFF.